Listed here are 25 T cell receptor beta chains from one sample, sequenced in a study of regulatory T cells in long-lasting Graves disease. Researchers made TCR beta libraries by using iRepertoire HTBI primers and running Arm-PCR on CDR3 regions. TCRdb passed the multiplex PCR reads through MiXCR, listing each CDR3 protein once. Of more than 400,000 distinct CDR3 sequences listed, roughly 17% were seen once; the top ten hold 9% to 15%. The time point is: newly diagnosed GD, antithyroid drugs for less than 3 months. Researchers made the TCR library from RNA that was extracted from PBMCs. These records were also assigned to another study, of T cells in Graves' hyperthyroidism and ophthalmopathy.

This specimen was peripheral blood mononuclear cells (PBMCs), taken at new diagnosis, from a patient treated with antithyroid drugs. The receptors were sampled from a middle-aged man with Graves disease.

In its sample, this clonotype was seen a few times. Here the CDR3 reads CAVGRDTDYGYTF. As DNA, the CDR3 is TGTGCCGTAGGCCGGGACACCGACTATGGCTACACCTTC. The chain is built from TRBV10-3 and TRBJ1-2; D possibly corresponds to TRBD1 (6 bases). Trimming took 11 bases from V and 3 from J, leaving 16 bases between them. CDR1 and CDR2 from the germline V gene are ENHRY and SYGVKD. The CDR3 runs to 13 residues.

This chain connects TRBV27 to TRBJ1-2, with 12 bases lining up with TRBD1. CDR1 is MNHEY and CDR2 is SMNVEV in the germline V gene (reference sequence). The CDR3 has 16 amino acids. J gave up 5 bases and V 5 bases, and 9 bases lay outside the gene matches. The chain's CDR3 is CASSPGTGGARYGYTF. DNA for the CDR3: TGTGCCAGCAGTCCCGGGACAGGGGGCGCGAGGTATGGCTACACCTTC.

This clonotype was recorded at least ten times. This chain connects TRBV6-5 to TRBJ2-3; no firm D call. CDR3 length: 13 residues. Trimming shortened V by 3 bases and J by 0 bases, and 4 bases separated the two germline ends. The germline V gene encodes CDR1 MNHEY and CDR2 SVGAGI. This CDR3 reads CASSYDSTDTQYF. The CDR3 coding sequence is TGTGCCAGCAGTTATGACAGCACAGATACGCAGTATTTT.

This clonotype was detected a few times. V is TRBV20-1 and J is TRBJ2-1; the D is unclear. Trimming left V 5 bases short and J 8 bases short, with 16 bases between. CDR3 length equals 13 residues. Germline CDR1 DFQATT, CDR2 SNEGSKA (reference sequence). CDR3 sequence (DNA): TGCAGTGCTGGGCTCTCCCTAGTGGATGAGCAGTTCTTC. It specifies CSAGLSLVDEQFF.

This clonotype was observed many times. The chain links TRBV6-2 or TRBV6-3 to TRBJ2-5; D ambiguous. CDR1 and CDR2 (germline): MNHEY, SVGEGT. V lost 8 bases and J lost 1, with 8 bases in between. The CDR3 contains 12 residues. The CDR3 coding sequence is TGTGCCAGCCCTCGACCCCAAGAGACCCAGTACTTC. It yields the protein CASPRPQETQYF.

There are many counts of this clonotype. This chain links TRBV15 with TRBJ2-3, with a tentative D call TRBD2 (6 bases). Deletions cut 5 bases from V and 0 bases from J, with 6 bases between. The CDR3 extends over 13 amino acids. Germline V gene lookup returns CDR1 LNHNV and CDR2 YYDKDF (reference sequence). CDR3 coding DNA: TGTGCCACCAGCGGAGGGAGCACAGATACGCAGTATTTT. Translation: CATSGGSTDTQYF.

This clonotype was observed many times. The V and J genes are TRBV2 and TRBJ1-1; D is ambiguous. CDR1 is SNHLY, CDR2 FYNNEI, per germline. CDR3 length: 12 amino acids. The V and J ends lost 4 bases and 4 bases respectively, with 7 bases between them. The CDR3 region has the DNA TGTGCCAGCAGTGGGCTCACCACTGAAGCTTTCTTT. This encodes CASSGLTTEAFF.

This clonotype was counted a few times. This sequence joins TRBV27 and TRBJ2-5, with D possibly matching TRBD1 (5 bases). The CDR3 is 15 residues long. The V gene lost 6 bases and the J gene lost 0 bases, with 14 bases spanning the gap. Germline CDR1 and CDR2: MNHEY and SMNVEV (reference sequence). CDR3 sequence: CASSPFQGYQETQYF. CDR3 DNA sequence: TGTGCCAGCAGCCCCTTTCAGGGATACCAAGAGACCCAGTACTTC.

The chain recombines TRBV6-4 with TRBJ1-2, with TRBD1 as a possible D gene (5 bases). The V gene lost 7 bases and the J gene lost 6 bases, with 21 bases spanning the gap. CDR1 MRHNA and CDR2 SNTAGT come from the germline V gene. CDR3 size: 15 residues. The DNA of the CDR3 is TGTGCCAGCATGGGGGTGTTCAGGGCTTACCATGGCTACACCTTC. This gives the protein CASMGVFRAYHGYTF.

In this sample, this clonotype turned up a few times. This rearrangement joins TRBV10-3 to TRBJ2-2; D possibly uses TRBD1 or TRBD2 (6 bases each). Trimming shortened V by 4 bases and J by 0 bases, and 12 bases separated the two germline ends. The CDR3 extends over 16 amino acids. Germline CDR1 ENHRY, CDR2 SYGVKD. CDR3 sequence (DNA): TGTGCCATCAGTGTAGGGGGAGGAACGAACACCGGGGAGCTGTTTTTT. It encodes CAISVGGGTNTGELFF.

This clonotype was detected a few times. The chain joins TRBV4-2 to TRBJ2-7, with D possibly being TRBD2 (6 bases). Trimming cost V 1 base and J 4 bases, with 11 bases left between them. Germline V gene sequence: CDR1 LGHNA, CDR2 YNFKEQ. The CDR3 length is 14 residues. The CDR3 DNA follows: TGTGCCAGCAGCCAAGGGGGGACTGGTTACGAGCAGTACTTC. It is translated as CASSQGGTGYEQYF.

This clonotype was counted a few times. V gene TRBV7-8 combines with J gene TRBJ2-5, with 8 bases matching TRBD2. Germline CDR1 reads SGHVS; CDR2 reads FQNEAQ. The CDR3 runs to 19 residues. After removal of 2 bases from V and 2 bases from J, the junction contained 16 bases not matched to a gene. The CDR3 DNA reads as TGTGCCAGCAGCTTACGCTCGGGACTAGGCCTCGGGGTTCAAGAGACCCAGTACTTC. Protein product: CASSLRSGLGLGVQETQYF.

This chain joins TRBV9 and TRBJ2-1; 8 bases map to TRBD1. This CDR3 contains 14 residues. The ends lost 4 bases at V and 4 bases at J; junction bases unmatched: 4. The germline gives CDR1 SGDLS, CDR2 YYNGEE. The CDR3 DNA follows: TGTGCCAGCAGCCGGGGACAGGCATACAATGAGCAGTTCTTC. Translated: CASSRGQAYNEQFF.

There are many counts of this clonotype. This rearrangement joins TRBV28 to TRBJ2-7, with D unclear. Germline CDR1 reads MDHEN; CDR2 reads SYDVKM. With 3 bases removed from V and 6 bases from J, the gap between germline ends came to 9 bases. The length of the CDR3 is 12 residues. CDR3 DNA sequence: TGTGCCAGCAGTTTGACTGTAGGCGAGCAGTACTTC. Protein sequence: CASSLTVGEQYF.

This clonotype was counted between two and nine times. This chain uses TRBV12-3 or TRBV12-4 with TRBJ2-5, with 7 positions matching TRBD2. This CDR3 has 14 residues. The junction had 11 bases not matched to a gene; V was cut back by 4 bases and J by 9 bases. This chain's CDR3 is CASSSSSGNRSQYF. CDR3 nucleotide sequence: TGTGCCAGCAGTTCATCGAGCGGGAATAGGTCCCAGTACTTC.

This clonotype showed up many times. The V and J genes are TRBV28 and TRBJ2-1, with 9 bases fitting TRBD2. The V gene end was trimmed by 3 bases and the J gene end by 8 bases; junction bases not matched to a gene: 8. Looked up from germline, CDR1 is MDHEN and CDR2 is SYDVKM. This CDR3 region has 15 residues. CDR3 sequence: CASSFPREGGDEQFF. The CDR3 nucleotides are TGTGCCAGCAGTTTCCCGCGGGAGGGTGGGGATGAGCAGTTCTTC. The whole variable domain, filled in from reference TRBV28 and TRBJ2-1, reads DVKVTQSSRYLVKRTGEKVFLECVQDMDHENMFWYRQDPGLGLRLIYFSYDVKMKEKGDIPEGYSVSREKKERFSLILESASTNQTSMYLCASSFPREGGDEQFFGPGTRLTVL.

This clonotype was seen at least ten times. The chain uses TRBV11-3 and TRBJ2-1, with TRBD2 as a possible D gene (5 bases). Trimming shortened V by 5 bases and J by 10 bases, and 12 bases separated the two germline ends. Germline V CDR1 and CDR2: SGHNT, YENEEA. CDR3 length: 12 amino acids. The DNA for the CDR3 is TGTGCCAGCAGCCCCCGGTCGGGGGAGCAGTTCTTC. It yields the protein CASSPRSGEQFF.

J is TRBJ2-2 and V is TRBV28; D is unresolved. Between the trimmed V and J ends, which lost 5 bases and 3 bases, there was a span of 13 bases. The CDR3 spans 15 residues. From germline, CDR1 is MDHEN and CDR2 SYDVKM. This CDR3 is CASSPDRMDTGELFF. The CDR3 DNA reads as TGTGCCAGCAGTCCGGACCGGATGGACACCGGGGAGCTGTTTTTT.

The sample holds many counts of this clonotype. V is TRBV28 and J is TRBJ2-6, with D possibly TRBD1 on 6 matching bases. The V and J ends lost 6 bases and 4 bases respectively, with 13 bases between them. This CDR3 has 15 residues. CDR1 and CDR2 (germline): MDHEN, SYDVKM. The CDR3 here is CASSNRVTGANVLTF. In DNA, the CDR3 is TGTGCCAGCAGCAACAGGGTTACCGGGGCCAACGTCCTGACTTTC.

This clonotype was recorded many times. The chain's CDR3 is CASSLLLARRTDTQYF. The DNA of the CDR3 is TGTGCCAGCAGCCTGCTACTAGCGCGAAGGACAGATACGCAGTATTTT. The V gene is TRBV11-2, the J gene TRBJ2-3, with 7 bases identical to TRBD2. This CDR3 is built from 16 residues. V lost 5 bases, J lost 3 bases, and 11 bases stayed unmatched. Germline V gives CDR1 SGHAT, CDR2 FQNNGV. Complete variable domain (other parts from reference TRBV11-2 and TRBJ2-3): EAGVAQSPRYKIIEKRQSVAFWCNPISGHATLYWYQQILGQGPKLLIQFQNNGVVDDSQLPKDRFSAERLKGVDSTLKIQPAKLEDSAVYLCASSLLLARRTDTQYFGPGTRLTVL.

With respect to this clonotype: This could be a read error, since a much larger clone is one nucleotide away. This chain connects TRBV3-1 to TRBJ2-7, with D perhaps matching TRBD2 (5 bases). The germline V gene has CDR1 LGHDT and CDR2 YNNKEL (reference sequence). V was clipped by 5 bases and J by 1 base, with 12 bases between them. The length of the CDR3 is 14 residues. The CDR3 loop is CASSGLLRSYEQYF. The CDR3 DNA reads as TGTGCCAGCAGCGGACTGTTGAGGTCCTACGAGCAGTACTTC.

At least ten counts were recorded for this clonotype. The V call is TRBV11-3, the J call TRBJ2-3; D is unclear. This CDR3 region has 16 residues. Germline V gene data show CDR1 as SGHNT and CDR2 as YENEEA. The V end lost 3 bases, the J end lost 3 bases, and 16 bases lay between the germline ends. The CDR3 DNA reads TGTGCCAGCAGCTTCCTGCAGCAGCTTGTTACAGATACGCAGTATTTT. Translated: CASSFLQQLVTDTQYF.

With regard to this clonotype: Given a much more abundant clone one base away, this may be a read error. V gene TRBV28 combines with J gene TRBJ2-1, with TRBD2 matching over 12 bases. V was clipped by 11 bases and J by 2 bases; unmatched bases: 7. Germline CDR1 reads MDHEN; CDR2 reads SYDVKM. This CDR3 is 15 amino acids long. This CDR3 is CAGERTSGTYNEQFF. The DNA of the CDR3 is TGTGCCGGCGAGAGGACTAGCGGGACCTACAATGAGCAGTTCTTC.

This clonotype has at least ten counts. The V and J genes are TRBV20-1 and TRBJ2-2, with D perhaps matching TRBD1 or TRBD2 (5 bases each). The V gene's germline CDR1 is DFQATT and CDR2 SNEGSKA (reference sequence). The CDR3 length is 13 residues. Between the trimmed V and J ends, which lost 5 bases and 6 bases, there was a span of 13 bases. CDR3 sequence reads: CSALRQGPGELFF. In DNA, the CDR3 is TGCAGTGCTCTAAGGCAGGGACCCGGGGAGCTGTTTTTT.

In its sample, this clonotype was seen many times. The CDR3, as DNA: TGTGCTAGTGGCCCTGGAGTCTACGAGCAGTACTTC. Its translation: CASGPGVYEQYF. V and J are TRBV12-5 and TRBJ2-7; no firm D call. This CDR3 spans 12 amino acids. Germline-derived CDR1 and CDR2 are LGHNT and FRNRAP. The V end lost 6 bases, the J end lost 3 bases, and 9 bases lay between the germline ends. Filled out from reference TRBV12-5 and TRBJ2-7, the complete variable domain reads DARVTQTPRHKVTEMGQEVTMRCQPILGHNTVFWYRQTMMQGLELLAYFRNRAPLDDSGMPKDRFSAEMPDATLATLKIQPSEPRDSAVYFCASGPGVYEQYFGPGTRLTVT.